Only one count was recorded for the clone carrying this T cell receptor (beta chain). Its target is not known. This sample is part of a study of T cell responses to AZD1222 COVID-19 vaccine. The study, taken as a whole, reports: Spike was spanned by vaccine-associated CD4 TCRs, which were dominant at 160-218 and 743-854. Only a handful of AZD1222 recipients, roughly 6 in all, had baseline seropositivity.

The germline V gene encodes CDR1 LGHDT and CDR2 YNNKEL (reference sequence). The CDR3 runs 13 residues. V dropped 10 bases and J dropped 2; count of bases not matched to a gene: 5. Only in-frame clones appear in the TCRdb table, and some are missing; sequencing was by immunoSEQ multiplex PCR. The sample includes nearly 110,000 clones, around 90% of them seen just once. Here the sequenced sample was peripheral blood, taken on day 0 of AZD1222 vaccination. This clonotype was obtained from an adult in good health. The chain carries TRBV3-1 (or the pseudogene TRBV3-2) and TRBJ2-7, with 10 nucleotides matching TRBD1. CDR3 bases: TGTGCCACCGGGACAGGGGAAACCTACGAGCAGTACTTC. This encodes CATGTGETYEQYF.